This T cell receptor (beta chain) was observed in a study of tumor-infiltrating lymphocytes in primary liver carcinoma. Both RNA and DNA were isolated together from about 21-30 mg of bulk tissue that had not been sorted. A primer in the constant region served to generate TCR beta cDNA from 500 ng of total RNA. It was through three nested multiplex PCR rounds of slightly modified ARM-PCR that TCR beta libraries arose. The opening two PCR rounds, about 11 cycles each, paired TRBV1-TRBV30 forward primers with a C-beta reverse primer. TCRdb re-called the multiplex PCR reads with MiXCR, one entry per CDR3 protein. The sample holds about 130,000 distinct CDR3 sequences, 60% to 80% seen once. The CDR3 is 12 residues long. Germline-derived CDR1 and CDR2 are MNHNS and SASEGT. The V gene lost 4 bases and the J gene lost 8 bases, with 6 bases spanning the gap. The study's findings and limits: Just around 8-25% of top clones spanned all five tumor regions.

This clonotype was seen repeatedly, ten times or more. Antigen specificity is unknown. Sample: liver tumor tissue from sampling region 3. As for subset: tumor region T3, left-lateral pole. This rearrangement joins TRBV6-1 to TRBJ1-6, with D unresolved. The receptor was derived from a woman between 55 and 75 years old with primary liver carcinoma and hepatitis B virus infection. The CDR3 region is CASSAGYSPLHF. DNA for the CDR3: TGTGCCAGCAGTGCGGGATATTCACCCCTCCACTTT.